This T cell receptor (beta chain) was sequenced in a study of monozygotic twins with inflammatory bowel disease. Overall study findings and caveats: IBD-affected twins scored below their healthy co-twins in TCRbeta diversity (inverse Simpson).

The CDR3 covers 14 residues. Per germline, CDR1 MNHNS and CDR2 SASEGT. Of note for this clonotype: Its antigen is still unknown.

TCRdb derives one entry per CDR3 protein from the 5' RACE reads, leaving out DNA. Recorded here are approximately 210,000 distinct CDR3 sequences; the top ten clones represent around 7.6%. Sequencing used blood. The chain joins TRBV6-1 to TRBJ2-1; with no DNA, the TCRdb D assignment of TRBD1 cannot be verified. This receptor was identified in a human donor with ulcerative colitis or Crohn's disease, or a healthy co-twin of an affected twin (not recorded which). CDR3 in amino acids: CASSPPDRVGEQFF.